This TCR beta chain was sequenced in a study of control samples from healthy donors and cancer patients. Clones were sequenced by immunoSEQ multiplex PCR, and TCRdb holds only the in-frame ones, with some missing. The sample shows about 74,000 clones, approximately 90% of them seen only once. The origin of this receptor is a woman in her 50s in good health. Sequencing was performed on blood.

The CDR3 bases are TGTGCCAGCAGCTTATCCCCAGGGGCAACTAATGAAAAACTGTTTTTT. Its protein is CASSLSPGATNEKLFF. The rearrangement uses TRBV5-6 and TRBJ1-4, with a tentative D call TRBD1 (6 bases). Between the trimmed V and J ends, which lost 2 bases and 0 bases, there was a span of 11 bases. The CDR3 runs to 16 residues. Germline loops: CDR1 SGHDT, CDR2 YYEEEE.